This T cell receptor (beta chain) was sequenced in a study of T cells in Graves' hyperthyroidism and ophthalmopathy. Deletions cut 0 bases from V and 9 bases from J, with 18 bases between. The CDR3 covers 16 residues. CDR1 and CDR2 from the germline V gene are MNHEY and SVGEGT. Every diagnosis used clinical symptoms, serum thyroxine and TRAb, thyroid ultrasound and orbital computed tomography. This clonotype was counted between two and nine times. RNA transcripts served as the template for amplifying TCR beta CDR3 regions. A set of HTBI primers served as the primers for a first-round RT-PCR of the TCR CDR3. From the multiplex PCR reads, TCRdb called clonotypes with MiXCR, one entry per CDR3 protein. Of approximately 400,000 distinct CDR3 sequences listed, 25% are singletons.

The rearrangement uses TRBV6-2 or TRBV6-3 and TRBJ2-1, with D possibly TRBD2 on 5 matching bases. Sample: blood. The sequence was collected from a man in his forties or fifties with Graves' hyperthyroidism. The CDR3 protein is CASSYSKLGRDSEQFF. DNA for the CDR3: TGTGCCAGCAGTTACTCCAAACTAGGCCGGGATAGTGAGCAGTTCTTC.